The clone carrying this TCR beta chain was observed many times. As yet, its antigen is unknown. Germline values: CDR1 SGHTA, CDR2 FQGNSA. V was pared by 2 bases and J by 5 bases, with 6 bases of the junction left unmatched. The CDR3 totals 16 residues. The data are from a study of glioma-infiltrating T cells. Overall study results and limits: CDR3 overlap between tissue and blood was very small. Non-neoplastic patients had below-expected tissue-blood divergence, while all gliomas exceeded expectation.

Amplification of TCR alpha and beta CDR3 regions from RNA used iRepertoire nested multiplex PCR. TCRdb passed the multiplex PCR reads through MiXCR, listing each CDR3 protein once. The data hold 9,500 to 15,000 distinct CDR3 sequences, with around 27% observed a single time. The sample was glioma tissue, nonneoplastic brain tissue, or PBMCs (not recorded which). The rearrangement links TRBV7-2 to TRBJ2-1, with TRBD2 matching 10 bases. The clonotype comes from a human donor with low-grade glioma or glioblastoma, undergoing nonglioma brain surgery, or in good health (not recorded which). In DNA form, the CDR3 reads TGTGCCAGCAGCTTATCAGTAGCGGGAGGCCACAATGAGCAGTTCTTC. It is translated as CASSLSVAGGHNEQFF. Supplemented by reference TRBV7-2 and TRBJ2-1, the full variable domain reads GAGVSQSPSNKVTEKGKDVELRCDPISGHTALYWYRQSLGQGLEFLIYFQGNSAPDKSGLPSDRFSAERTGGSVSTLTIQRTQQEDSAVYLCASSLSVAGGHNEQFFGPGTRLTVL.